What follows are 27 T cell receptor beta chains derived from one specimen sequenced in a study of cytotoxic CD8 clonotypes in ibrutinib-treated CLL (dated by TCRdb to the early 2020s). What this sample's time point label stands for: around 2 years on ibrutinib. Library preparation used the immunoSEQ multiplex PCR assay. The table comes from immuneACCESS by way of TCRdb, which keeps in-frame sequences with V and J called. Part of the clones is missing from these tables; in studies checked, under half for an unresolved V gene and the rest for unknown reasons. Counted in this sample were roughly 190,000 clones; about two thirds of them appeared once. The top ten clones comprise around 15% of the sample. Sequenced here: PBMCs, sampled after 24 months of ibrutinib treatment. The receptors were sampled from a human donor with chronic lymphocytic leukemia.

This chain connects TRBV7-6 to TRBJ2-7; 8 bases are a match to TRBD2. Per germline, CDR1 SGHVS and CDR2 FNYEAQ. Trimming at V came to 0 bases and at J to 3 bases, leaving 13 bases not matched to a gene. This CDR3 is 18 amino acids long. CDR3 DNA: TGTGCCAGCAGCTTAGCCCCCCGTGGGCGGGAGGCCGGCTACGAGCAGTACTTC. This sequence encodes CASSLAPRGREAGYEQYF. The whole variable domain, filled in from reference TRBV7-6 and TRBJ2-7, reads GAGVSQSPRYKVTKRGQDVALRCDPISGHVSLYWYRQALGQGPEFLTYFNYEAQQDKSGLPNDRFSAERPEGSISTLTIQRTEQRDSAMYRCASSLAPRGREAGYEQYFGPGTRLTVT.

This sequence joins TRBV5-1 and TRBJ2-1; 9 positions agree with TRBD2. This CDR3 has 14 residues. CDR1 SGHRS and CDR2 YFSETQ come from the germline V gene. J was trimmed by 10 bases and V by 4 bases; bases with no gene match: 9. This CDR3 reads CASSSRTSEEEQFF. CDR3 DNA sequence: TGCGCCAGCAGCAGCAGGACTAGCGAGGAAGAGCAGTTCTTC.

This chain joins TRBV5-1 and TRBJ2-5; D uncertain. V lost 4 bases and J 5 bases, leaving 12 bases between the germline ends. The CDR3 has 13 residues. Per germline, CDR1 SGHRS and CDR2 YFSETQ. For the CDR3, the DNA is TGCGCCAGCAGCCGCAGCGTCGGGGAGACCCAGTACTTC. It codes for CASSRSVGETQYF.

The chain joins TRBV7-9 to TRBJ2-3, with D maybe TRBD1 (6 bases). The CDR3 spans 14 residues. V lost 6 bases and J lost 2, with 12 bases in between. Germline V lookup: CDR1 SEHNR, CDR2 FQNEAQ (reference sequence). Written as DNA, the CDR3 is TGTGCCAGCAGTTCCGGGACAAACACAGATACGCAGTATTTT. Its translation: CASSSGTNTDTQYF.

This clone was counted a single time. The chain joins TRBV5-4 to TRBJ2-7; the D is unclear. The CDR3 loop spans 15 amino acids. Trimming removed 4 bases at V and 3 bases at J, with 17 bases between. Germline lookup yields CDR1 SGHNT and CDR2 YYREEE (reference sequence). The CDR3 sequence: CASSPEGRKYYEQYF. The DNA of the CDR3 is TGTGCCAGCAGCCCCGAAGGGCGGAAGTACTACGAGCAGTACTTC.

This clone was seen only once. The chain combines TRBV7-8 with TRBJ2-7; the D is unclear. There are 17 residues in the CDR3. V lost 1 base and J 0 bases, leaving 16 bases between the germline ends. Germline-derived CDR1 and CDR2 are SGHVS and FQNEAQ. DNA of the CDR3: TGTGCCAGCAGCTTAGTCCGGTCCGGTAGATCCTCCTACGAGCAGTACTTC. It yields the protein CASSLVRSGRSSYEQYF.

The genes are TRBV11-2 and TRBJ1-2, with D perhaps TRBD1 (5 bases). V was pared by 2 bases and J by 8 bases, with 24 bases between. The CDR3 is 17 amino acids. From germline, CDR1 is SGHAT and CDR2 FQNNGV. The CDR3 region has the DNA TGTGCCAGCAGCTTAATGTTTGAGTCAGGGAGCGGTGGCGGCTACACCTTC. It encodes CASSLMFESGSGGGYTF.

The CDR3 loop is CASSVGERVYEQYF. In nucleotides, the CDR3 is TGTGCCAGCAGCGTGGGAGAGAGGGTGTACGAGCAGTACTTC. J is TRBJ2-7 and V is TRBV21-1; the DNA was not compared with TRBD2, the D call given in the table. TRBV21-1 is a documented pseudogene. The CDR3 loop spans 14 amino acids.

This clone occurred a few times. The chain is built from TRBV6-6 and TRBJ1-1; D may be TRBD1 (5 bases). The germline gives CDR1 MNHNY, CDR2 SVGAGI (reference sequence). The CDR3 is made up of 12 amino acids. V lost 10 bases and J 7 bases, leaving 16 bases between the germline ends. CDR3 DNA: TGTGCCATCAATGACGGGGGGATTGAAGCTTTCTTT. Translating gives CAINDGGIEAFF.

J is TRBJ1-1 and V is TRBV9, with D uncertain. The germline V gene encodes CDR1 SGDLS and CDR2 YYNGEE. This CDR3 contains 15 residues. The V gene lost 0 bases and the J gene lost 1 base, with 10 bases spanning the gap. CDR3 in amino acids: CASSVAPDPNTEAFF. As DNA, the CDR3 is TGTGCCAGCAGCGTAGCTCCAGATCCGAACACTGAAGCTTTCTTT.

The J gene is TRBJ2-1, the V gene TRBV9; 12 bases map to TRBD2. This CDR3 contains 16 residues. V lost 4 bases and J lost 8; bases outside the gene matches: 10. Per the germline V gene, CDR1 is SGDLS and CDR2 is YYNGEE. CDR3 nucleotides: TGTGCCAGCAGCTACCCGACTAGCGGGAGTCTCTATGAGCAGTTCTTC. Encoded protein: CASSYPTSGSLYEQFF. The full variable domain, rest sourced from reference TRBV9 and TRBJ2-1, is DSGVTQTPKHLITATGQRVTLRCSPRSGDLSVYWYQQSLDQGLQFLIQYYNGEERAKGNILERFSAQQFPDLHSELNLSSLELGDSALYFCASSYPTSGSLYEQFFGPGTRLTVL.

The V call is TRBV10-3, the J call TRBJ2-1; no firm D call. This CDR3 contains 15 residues. V shed 5 bases and J shed 6 bases, with 17 bases lying between them. CDR1 and CDR2 (germline): ENHRY, SYGVKD. CDR3 sequence (DNA): TGTGCCATCAGTCCAAACGACCCGGTCCCCAATGAGCAGTTCTTC. It specifies CAISPNDPVPNEQFF.

The V gene is TRBV10-3, the J gene TRBJ2-4, with 8 positions matching TRBD1. Germline-derived CDR1 and CDR2 are ENHRY and SYGVKD. V trimming: 10 bases; J trimming: 4 bases; junction bases outside the gene matches: 12. CDR3 length equals 15 residues. In DNA, the CDR3 is TGTGCCACAAAGGTTTCCGGGACAGGAAAAAACATTCAGTACTTC. This translates into CATKVSGTGKNIQYF.

This clone was recorded once. The chain has TRBV19 and TRBJ2-7, with no clear D. The ends were cut back, 5 bases at V and 1 base at J, with 9 bases in the middle. CDR3 length: 13 residues. Germline-derived CDR1 and CDR2 are LNHDA and SQIVND (reference sequence). In DNA form, the CDR3 reads TGTGCCAGTAGTTTCGGGTCTTCCTACGAGCAGTACTTC. The encoded protein is CASSFGSSYEQYF.

The chain links TRBV5-1 to TRBJ2-1; no clear D gene. Trimming shortened V by 2 bases and J by 5 bases, and 11 bases separated the two germline ends. Germline CDR1 is SGHRS and CDR2 is YFSETQ. CDR3 length: 14 amino acids. The CDR3 protein is CASSFYTLDNEQFF. The CDR3 DNA reads as TGCGCCAGCAGCTTCTACACCCTAGACAATGAGCAGTTCTTC.

This chain joins TRBV27 and TRBJ2-2; D is perhaps TRBD1 (6 bases). Trimming shortened V by 2 bases and J by 2 bases, and 15 bases separated the two germline ends. The CDR3 sequence is 17 residues long. Germline-derived CDR1 and CDR2 are MNHEY and SMNVEV (reference sequence). CDR3: CASSLSFRTANTGELFF. CDR3 nucleotides: TGTGCCAGCAGTTTAAGTTTCCGGACAGCTAACACCGGGGAGCTGTTTTTT.

V usage is TRBV27 and J usage is TRBJ2-1; D call uncertain. Deletions cut 6 bases from V and 0 bases from J, with 15 bases between. CDR1 and CDR2 (germline): MNHEY, SMNVEV (reference sequence). The CDR3 is 16 residues long. The DNA for the CDR3 is TGTGCCAGCAGAATAGCTCCGGCTCTCTCCTACAATGAGCAGTTCTTC. Amino acid sequence: CASRIAPALSYNEQFF.

The V call is TRBV19, the J call TRBJ1-2; 9 bases map to TRBD1. CDR1 is LNHDA and CDR2 is SQIVND in the germline V gene (reference sequence). V gave up 5 bases and J gave up 8 bases; unmatched junction bases: 15. This CDR3 has 16 residues. The chain's CDR3 is CASSRRPTGTGSGYTF. As DNA, the CDR3 is TGTGCCAGTAGTCGCCGTCCGACCGGGACAGGGTCAGGCTACACCTTC.

The CDR3 here is CASSPQAGTRLGCEQYF. In DNA form, the CDR3 reads TGTGCCAGCAGCCCCCAGGCCGGGACCCGCTTGGGGTGTGAGCAGTACTTC. The rearrangement joins TRBV21-1 to TRBJ2-7. TRBV21-1 counts as a pseudogene. This CDR3 has 17 amino acids.

This clone has just one count. The V gene is TRBV5-5, the J gene TRBJ2-3; weak D call: TRBD2 (6 bases). The V end lost 0 bases, the J end lost 1 base, and 9 bases lay between the germline ends. CDR3 length: 15 residues. Germline CDR1 reads SGHKS; CDR2 reads YYEKEE (reference sequence). This CDR3 reads CASSLGGVRTDTQYF. CDR3 bases: TGTGCCAGCAGCTTGGGCGGGGTCCGCACAGATACGCAGTATTTT.

J is TRBJ2-2 and V is TRBV27; TRBD1 might be the D (5 bases). CDR3 size: 12 residues. V lost 7 bases and J 8 bases, leaving 11 bases between the germline ends. From germline, CDR1 is MNHEY and CDR2 SMNVEV (reference sequence). The CDR3 DNA reads TGTGCCAGCAAGGGGTTTGTGGGGGAGCTGTTTTTT. Protein product: CASKGFVGELFF.

The gene calls are TRBV5-1 and TRBJ1-5; D is uncertain. V lost 7 bases and J lost 0, with 8 bases in between. CDR3 length equals 13 residues. The germline CDR1 and CDR2 sequences are SGHRS and YFSETQ. The DNA for the CDR3 is TGCGCCAGCGGCATTGATAGCAATCAGCCCCAGCATTTT. It codes for CASGIDSNQPQHF.

J is TRBJ2-7 and V is TRBV7-9; D may be TRBD1 or TRBD2 (6 bases each). The CDR3 contains 15 residues. The germline V gene encodes CDR1 SEHNR and CDR2 FQNEAQ (reference sequence). V lost 5 bases and J 0 bases, leaving 14 bases between the germline ends. The CDR3 bases are TGTGCCAGCAGCCAAGGGGGGCACGGCTCCTACGAGCAGTACTTC. Translated: CASSQGGHGSYEQYF.

The V call is TRBV4-2, the J call TRBJ1-2; D is perhaps TRBD1 (6 bases). The CDR3 consists of 15 residues. The germline V and J ends were trimmed by 4 bases and 0 bases, with 12 bases remaining between them. Per germline, CDR1 LGHNA and CDR2 YNFKEQ. The CDR3 nucleotides are TGTGCCAGCAGCCTAATAACAGGGTCTAACTATGGCTACACCTTC. It is translated as CASSLITGSNYGYTF.

The chain employs TRBV28 and TRBJ2-7; unclear D gene. Trimming shortened V by 6 bases and J by 7 bases, and 7 bases separated the two germline ends. The V gene's germline CDR1 is MDHEN and CDR2 SYDVKM. This CDR3 is built from 10 residues. The CDR3 reads CASSNTEQYF. CDR3 nucleotide sequence: TGTGCCAGCAGCAATACGGAGCAGTACTTC.

This chain joins TRBV7-8 and TRBJ2-3, with TRBD1 matching 9 bases. Germline V gene sequence: CDR1 SGHVS, CDR2 FQNEAQ. The CDR3 runs 15 residues. V lost 3 bases, J lost 2 bases, and 3 bases stayed unmatched. CDR3 bases: TGTGCCAGCAGCTTCCGGGACAGGGACACAGATACGCAGTATTTT. Amino acids: CASSFRDRDTDTQYF.

This clone was observed a few times. The chain has TRBV27 and TRBJ2-7; 7 bases are shared with TRBD2. V was pared by 1 base and J by 3 bases, with 6 bases of the junction left unmatched. CDR1 MNHEY and CDR2 SMNVEV come from the germline V gene (reference sequence). This CDR3 contains 15 residues. The CDR3 region has the DNA TGTGCCAGCAGTTTATTCGGGGGGAGGCACTACGAGCAGTACTTC. This sequence encodes CASSLFGGRHYEQYF.